Following are 9 T cell receptor beta chains from one sample sequenced in a study of blood T cell repertoires in COVID-19. Here immunoSEQ multiplex PCR was the method, and the copy in TCRdb shows in-frame clones only, minus some. The data hold around 190,000 clones, with under 90% observed a single time. Specimen: peripheral blood. The receptors originated from a human donor in a cohort sampled during active COVID-19.

In this sample, this clone turned up once. This chain connects TRBV11-2 to TRBJ1-2; 7 positions agree with TRBD1. V lost 3 bases, J lost 6 bases, and 1 base stayed unmatched. CDR1 and CDR2 (germline): SGHAT, FQNNGV. CDR3 size: 12 residues. Here the CDR3 reads CASSFTGDGYTF. CDR3 nucleotides: TGTGCCAGCAGCTTCACAGGGGATGGCTACACCTTC.

The chain joins TRBV9 to TRBJ2-2; 14 bases line up with TRBD2. Trimming removed 3 bases from V and 3 bases from J; junction bases left unmatched: 4. CDR1 and CDR2 (germline): SGDLS, YYNGEE. CDR3 length equals 17 residues. CDR3 amino acids: CASSAGLAGGYTGELFF. CDR3 sequence (DNA): TGTGCCAGCAGCGCCGGACTAGCGGGGGGATACACCGGGGAGCTGTTTTTT.

The rearrangement uses TRBV18 and TRBJ1-4; D gene ambiguous. With 6 bases removed from V and 0 bases from J, the gap between germline ends came to 11 bases. This CDR3 contains 15 residues. Germline V gives CDR1 KGHSH, CDR2 LQKENI. CDR3 DNA sequence: TGTGCCAGCTCCCCGAGAGAGGCAACTAATGAAAAACTGTTTTTT. Amino acid sequence: CASSPREATNEKLFF.

The V call is TRBV25-1, the J call TRBJ2-7; D gene unclear. The germline V gene has CDR1 MGHDK and CDR2 SYGVNS. The CDR3 totals 12 residues. V shed 8 bases and J shed 4 bases, with 12 bases lying between them. The CDR3 DNA follows: TGTGCCAGCCAGGAAACCGGATACGAGCAGTACTTC. Translated, it gives CASQETGYEQYF.

The gene calls are TRBV11-1 and TRBJ1-2; possibly TRBD1 for D (5 bases). Germline CDR1 and CDR2: SGHAT and FQDESV (reference sequence). Trimming pared 1 base from V and 4 bases from J, leaving 7 bases between. The CDR3 totals 13 residues. This CDR3 is CASSLGGSYGYTF. DNA for the CDR3: TGTGCCAGCAGCTTAGGGGGCTCCTATGGCTACACCTTC.

This chain links TRBV4-1 with TRBJ2-7; a possible D gene is TRBD1 (6 bases). Per the germline V gene, CDR1 is MGHRA and CDR2 is YSYEKL. The germline V and J ends were trimmed by 0 bases and 7 bases, with 16 bases remaining between them. This CDR3 region has 15 residues. CDR3 nucleotides: TGCGCCAGCAGCCAAGATACGGACAGCCAAGGGGAGCAGTACTTC. Translated, it gives CASSQDTDSQGEQYF.

V is TRBV5-4 and J is TRBJ1-2; weak D call: TRBD1 (5 bases). Germline CDR1 is SGHNT and CDR2 is YYREEE (reference sequence). CDR3 size: 14 residues. Trimming left V 6 bases short and J 3 bases short, with 15 bases between. The CDR3 DNA sequence: TGTGCCAGCAACAAGGAGGGACTGGACTATGGCTACACCTTC. It yields the protein CASNKEGLDYGYTF.

The gene calls are TRBV19 and TRBJ2-3; 8 positions match TRBD2. This CDR3 spans 15 amino acids. With V trimmed by 3 bases and J by 1 base, 3 bases remained unmatched. Germline lookup yields CDR1 LNHDA and CDR2 SQIVND (reference sequence). This chain's CDR3 is CASSIGGGRTDTQYF. In DNA form, the CDR3 reads TGTGCCAGTAGTATCGGGGGGGGGCGCACAGATACGCAGTATTTT.

The chain recombines TRBV12-5 with TRBJ2-2; tentative D call: TRBD2 (6 bases). The length of the CDR3 is 12 residues. The germline V gene has CDR1 LGHNT and CDR2 FRNRAP. V was trimmed by 3 bases and J by 7 bases, leaving 6 bases between them. For the CDR3, the DNA is TGTGCTAGTGGTTTCGGGAGCGGGGAGCTGTTTTTT. It is translated as CASGFGSGELFF.